This is a list of T cell receptor beta chains from one sample in a study of T cells in Graves' hyperthyroidism and ophthalmopathy. Using its own MiXCR run on the multiplex PCR reads, TCRdb lists one record per CDR3 protein. Of fewer than 850,000 distinct CDR3 sequences in the sample, roughly 17% were seen once. The source material was blood. These receptors originate from a man aged 45-65 years with Graves' hyperthyroidism. Both conserved end residues are part of each CDR3. A D gene is named only where the DNA matches it firmly. The size entry is marked missing in some rows and otherwise reads once, few, many or a size class.

V	size	J	D	CDR3	DNA
TRBV11-2	once	TRBJ2-7	NA	CASSGTGTTLYEQYF	TGTGCCAGCAGCGGAACCGGGACAACCCTCTACGAGCAGTACTTC
TRBV7-9	many	TRBJ2-6	TRBD1	CASGQGAGANVLTF	TGTGCCAGCGGACAGGGGGCTGGGGCCAACGTCCTGACTTTC
TRBV28	many	TRBJ1-2	NA	CASIPPPGRYNYGYTF	TGTGCCAGCATCCCCCCGCCGGGACGCTATAACTATGGCTACACCTTC
TRBV28	NA	TRBJ2-7	NA	CASSLGGTLGEQYF	TGTGCCAGCAGTTTAGGGGGGACCCTAGGCGAGCAGTACTTC
TRBV28	few	TRBJ2-2	TRBD2	CASRGGRTGELFF	TGTGCCAGCAGGGGCGGGAGGACCGGGGAGCTGTTTTTT
TRBV4-1	few	TRBJ1-6	NA	CASSQSPGGRDNSPLHF	TGCGCCAGCAGCCAATCCCCGGGTGGGAGGGATAATTCACCCCTCCACTTT
TRBV20-1	many	TRBJ2-1	TRBD2	CSALLAGGSYNEQFF	TGCAGTGCTCTCCTAGCGGGAGGGTCCTACAATGAGCAGTTCTTC
TRBV3-1	many	TRBJ2-1	TRBD2	CASSHRGLANNEQFF	TGTGCCAGCAGCCATAGGGGACTAGCAAACAATGAGCAGTTCTTC
TRBV18	many	TRBJ1-1	TRBD1	CASSPGQGASEAFF	TGTGCCAGCTCACCGGGACAGGGGGCGTCTGAAGCTTTCTTT
TRBV15	few	TRBJ2-6	TRBD1	CATSKRGPGANVLTF	TGTGCCACCAGCAAAAGGGGGCCGGGGGCCAACGTCCTGACTTTC
TRBV29-1	NA	TRBJ1-4	TRBD1	CSVHLGGQGEGKLFF	TGCAGCGTTCACCTCGGGGGACAGGGGGAGGGAAAACTGTTTTTT
TRBV28	NA	TRBJ2-1	TRBD2	CASRTSGRVYNEQFF	TGTGCCAGCAGGACTAGCGGGAGAGTATACAATGAGCAGTTCTTC
TRBV5-6	many	TRBJ2-3	NA	CASSVGRMTSTDTQYF	TGTGCCAGCAGCGTAGGACGGATGACCAGCACAGATACGCAGTATTTT
TRBV10-3	few	TRBJ2-2	TRBD1	CAISETRQGPGELFF	TGTGCCATCAGTGAGACGCGACAGGGTCCCGGGGAGCTGTTTTTT
TRBV2	NA	TRBJ2-7	TRBD1	CASRGRTGEEAYEQYF	TGTGCCAGCAGAGGCCGGACAGGGGAAGAGGCCTACGAGCAGTACTTC
TRBV7-2	NA	TRBJ2-7	NA	CASSQALTASYEQYF	TGCGCCAGCAGCCAAGCACTAACGGCTTCCTACGAGCAGTACTTC
TRBV6-5	once	TRBJ2-2	NA	CASSTRLTGKLFF	TGTGCCAGCAGTACTCGTCTTACCGGGAAGCTGTTTTTT
TRBV12-3/TRBV12-4	many	TRBJ2-1	TRBD2	CASSFRSGGYNEQFF	TGTGCCAGCAGTTTTCGTAGCGGGGGATACAATGAGCAGTTCTTC
TRBV19	few	TRBJ1-5	TRBD1	CASNTGDTHQPQHF	TGTGCCTCAAATACAGGGGACACGCATCAGCCCCAGCATTTT
TRBV12-3/TRBV12-4	many	TRBJ2-7	TRBD1	CASSSGQGPPEQYF	TGTGCCAGCAGTTCCGGACAGGGACCCCCCGAGCAGTACTTC
TRBV18	NA	TRBJ2-7	TRBD1	CASSPPRGQGIHEQYF	TGTGCCAGCTCACCACCCCGGGGACAGGGAATCCACGAGCAGTACTTC
TRBV6-2/TRBV6-3	many	TRBJ1-1	NA	CASSYGGGVTEAFF	TGTGCCAGCAGTTATGGCGGGGGGGTCACTGAAGCTTTCTTT
TRBV7-9	many	TRBJ2-5	NA	CASSLGGDGETQYF	TGTGCCAGCAGCTTAGGAGGTGACGGCGAGACCCAGTACTTC
TRBV28	many	TRBJ2-7	NA	CASSGEQGLDGEQYF	TGTGCCAGTTCCGGTGAGCAGGGACTTGATGGCGAGCAGTACTTC
TRBV11-2	many	TRBJ2-1	TRBD2	CASIAGSGRVNEQFF	TGTGCCAGCATCGCGGGGAGCGGGAGGGTAAATGAGCAGTTCTTC
TRBV9	NA	TRBJ1-1	TRBD1	CASSIEEGAVTEAFF	TGTGCCAGCAGCATTGAAGAGGGGGCGGTCACTGAAGCTTTCTTT
TRBV5-1	many	TRBJ2-7	TRBD2	CASSQTSGTSGTTYEQYF	TGCGCCAGCAGCCAAACCTCCGGGACTAGCGGGACTACTTACGAGCAGTACTTC
TRBV5-1	NA	TRBJ1-1	TRBD1	CASSLGLQGGVTEAFF	TGCGCCAGCAGCTTGGGATTACAGGGGGGAGTCACTGAAGCTTTCTTT
TRBV28	many	TRBJ2-6	TRBD1	CASSTIRDSLLSGANVLTF	TGTGCCAGCAGTACCATCCGGGACAGCCTCCTCTCTGGGGCCAACGTCCTGACTTTC
TRBV7-9	many	TRBJ2-7	NA	CASSLVVGGSYEQYF	TGTGCCAGCAGCTTAGTGGTGGGGGGCTCCTACGAGCAGTACTTC
TRBV7-2	many	TRBJ2-7	TRBD2	CASSSREAGSEQYF	TGTGCCAGCAGCTCGCGGGAGGCCGGTTCCGAGCAGTACTTC
TRBV3-1	NA	TRBJ1-1	TRBD1	CASSFRDSHTEAFF	TGTGCCAGCAGCTTCCGGGACAGCCACACTGAAGCTTTCTTT
TRBV19	few	TRBJ1-1	TRBD1	CASSIGQGALNTEAFF	TGTGCCAGTAGTATAGGACAGGGGGCGTTGAACACTGAAGCTTTCTTT
TRBV6-1	few	TRBJ1-1	TRBD1	CASSSGGTGGVNTEAFF	TGTGCCAGCAGTTCGGGGGGGACAGGGGGCGTGAACACTGAAGCTTTCTTT
TRBV4-3	few	TRBJ2-1	TRBD2	CASSRAGGGSYNEQFF	TGCGCCAGCAGCCGAGCGGGCGGGGGATCCTACAATGAGCAGTTCTTC
TRBV10-3	many	TRBJ1-6	NA	CAISEQGTAGSPLHF	TGTGCCATCAGTGAGCAGGGAACGGCTGGGTCACCCCTCCACTTT
TRBV7-3	few	TRBJ2-1	NA	CASSLSGTVNEQFF	TGTGCCAGCAGCTTAAGCGGGACGGTTAATGAGCAGTTCTTC
TRBV11-2	many	TRBJ2-1	NA	CASSLEGAGSPYSYNEQFF	TGTGCCAGCAGCTTAGAGGGGGCCGGGAGCCCCTACTCCTACAATGAGCAGTTCTTC
TRBV20-1	NA	TRBJ2-1	NA	CSARGAVDNNEQFF	TGCAGTGCTAGAGGGGCGGTTGACAACAATGAGCAGTTCTTC
TRBV11-2	many	TRBJ1-1	NA	CASSLPTTETEAFF	TGTGCCAGCAGCTTACCCACGACTGAGACTGAAGCTTTCTTT
TRBV7-9	many	TRBJ2-7	NA	CASSLAPGSYEQYF	TGTGCCAGCAGCTTAGCCCCGGGATCCTACGAGCAGTACTTC
TRBV7-2	few	TRBJ2-3	NA	CASSRVPPGATDTQYF	TGTGCCAGCAGCCGGGTCCCCCCAGGGGCCACAGATACGCAGTATTTT
TRBV24-1	NA	TRBJ2-2	TRBD1	CATSDLKGRGQGRTGKLFF	TGTGCCACCAGTGATTTGAAGGGTAGGGGACAGGGTCGGACCGGGAAGCTGTTTTTT
TRBV7-2	many	TRBJ2-7	TRBD2	CASSLAGLAGGDEQYF	TGTGCCAGCAGCTTAGCTGGACTAGCGGGAGGTGACGAGCAGTACTTC
TRBV12-3/TRBV12-4	many	TRBJ2-1	TRBD2	CASSLRASGYNEQFF	TGTGCCAGCAGTTTACGGGCTAGCGGGTACAATGAGCAGTTCTTC
TRBV29-1	once	TRBJ2-7	TRBD2	CSVEREGPREQYF	TGCAGCGTCGAGCGGGAGGGCCCACGGGAGCAGTACTTC
TRBV7-2	NA	TRBJ1-3	NA	CASRERGSSGNTIYF	TGTGCCAGCCGCGAAAGGGGATCCTCTGGAAACACCATATATTTT
TRBV28	NA	TRBJ2-5	TRBD1	CASSSWTGSATQQETQYF	TGTGCCAGCAGTTCTTGGACAGGGTCTGCTACCCAACAAGAGACCCAGTACTTC
TRBV5-1	many	TRBJ1-1	TRBD1	CASSTGTERLQAFF	TGCGCCAGCAGCACAGGGACAGAGCGCCTGCAAGCTTTCTTT
TRBV29-1	NA	TRBJ2-5	NA	CSAPSQGRETQYF	TGCAGCGCACCCTCGCAAGGGCGGGAGACCCAGTACTTC
TRBV28	many	TRBJ1-2	NA	CASSEGYYGYTF	TGTGCCAGCAGTGAGGGGTATTATGGCTACACCTTC
TRBV7-8	many	TRBJ1-1	NA	CASSPNPGPSTEAFF	TGTGCCAGCAGCCCTAATCCGGGCCCAAGCACTGAAGCTTTCTTT
TRBV19	NA	TRBJ2-7	NA	CASSTGGVVHEQYF	TGTGCCAGTAGTACCGGCGGGGTGGTCCACGAGCAGTACTTC
TRBV5-5	many	TRBJ1-1	TRBD1	CASGQDRGLKAFF	TGTGCCAGCGGCCAAGACAGGGGGCTGAAGGCTTTCTTT
TRBV27	NA	TRBJ2-7	NA	CASSALSSPYEQYF	TGTGCCAGCAGTGCTCTCAGTTCCCCGTACGAGCAGTACTTC
TRBV28	many	TRBJ2-1	NA	CASSFDFESSYNEQFF	TGTGCCAGCAGTTTTGACTTCGAGAGCTCCTACAATGAGCAGTTCTTC
TRBV30	once	TRBJ1-5	NA	CAWRVQGNQPQHF	TGTGCCTGGAGAGTACAGGGCAATCAGCCCCAGCATTTT
TRBV20-1	NA	TRBJ1-1	NA	CSARDPQGRTEAFF	TGCAGTGCTAGAGATCCTCAGGGAAGGACTGAAGCTTTCTTT
TRBV20-1	many	TRBJ2-7	NA	CSASGLYEQYF	TGCAGTGCTAGCGGACTCTACGAGCAGTACTTC
TRBV24-1	few	TRBJ2-1	TRBD2	CATSDLAGGLYNEQFF	TGTGCCACCAGTGACTTAGCGGGAGGCCTCTACAATGAGCAGTTCTTC